Described below is a single T cell receptor beta chain sequence and its context. What it recognizes is unknown. This entry comes from a study of cytomegalovirus exposure and HLA in healthy donors. Whole-study results and caveats: A later analysis linked a missense variant in DCLRE1C to the trimming of TCR beta V and J genes.

Trimming left V 3 bases short and J 5 bases short, with 16 bases between. The CDR3 sequence is 16 residues long. CDR1 is LGHNA and CDR2 is YNFKEQ in the germline V gene. The PCR had 60 Vbeta and 13 Jbeta primers. Original processing methods: Later, an analysis found about 83 million unique TCR beta chains, and approximately 10 million of these were shared. Repertoires were generated with immunoSEQ multiplex PCR, while TCRdb's copy carries only in-frame clones and drops some. From that table come the V and J calls and clone size; the DNA was used to work out D and trimming. The data hold about 120,000 clones, with under 85% observed a single time.

The rearrangement uses TRBV4-2 and TRBJ2-2; the D is unclear. The material sequenced was PBMCs. The source is a young man in good health and CMV-seropositive. CDR3 coding DNA: TGTGCCAGCAGCCAGGCCCGCGGATCGTTAACCGGGGAGCTGTTTTTT. This sequence encodes CASSQARGSLTGELFF.